Below are 9 T cell receptor beta chains sequenced from a single sample in a study of human T cells and chemical hapten exposure. The time point was: pre-sensitization, week 0. Treatment of the sample: therapeutic diphenylcyclopropenone sensitization with weekly scalp DPC. A single record per CDR3 protein comes from TCRdb applying MiXCR to the RACE reads. There are 270,000 or so distinct CDR3 sequences in the sample; around 7.7% occur only once, and roughly 1.2% lies in the top ten. Sequences were derived from whole blood, sampled in connection with sensitization to the hapten diphenylcyclopropenone (DPC). These receptor sequences come from a man between 18 and 29 years old with alopecia areata. Some clones in this sample may be carry-over from other donors' samples.

Many counts were recorded for this clonotype. V is TRBV7-2 and J is TRBJ1-6, with TRBD1 matching over 10 bases. Germline assignment: CDR1 SGHTA and CDR2 FQGNSA. Trimming removed 1 base from V and 11 bases from J; junction bases left unmatched: 2. The CDR3 runs 14 residues. DNA of the CDR3: TGTGCCAGCAGCTTAGAGGGACAGGGGACACCCCTCCACTTT. This sequence encodes CASSLEGQGTPLHF.

This clonotype was recorded at least ten times. The chain uses TRBV6-2 or TRBV6-3 and TRBJ1-2; perhaps TRBD1 as D (6 bases). Germline values: CDR1 MNHEY, CDR2 SVGEGT. V lost 5 bases and J 4 bases, leaving 11 bases between the germline ends. CDR3 size: 13 residues. CDR3 sequence reads: CASSTGTSYGYTF. The DNA for the CDR3 is TGTGCCAGCAGTACCGGGACAAGCTATGGCTACACCTTC.

The CDR3 DNA sequence: TGCAGTGCTAGAGACGCTGCTAGCGGGGGGGAGACAGATACGCAGTATTTT. It is translated as CSARDAASGGETDTQYF. This chain links TRBV20-1 with TRBJ2-3; 12 bases match TRBD2. Germline trimming cut 0 bases from V and 3 bases from J; bases unmatched to any gene: 7. CDR1 and CDR2 (germline): DFQATT, SNEGSKA (reference sequence). This CDR3 region has 17 residues.

This clonotype was recorded a few times. V and J are TRBV27 and TRBJ2-1; 9 bases match TRBD1. This CDR3 contains 15 residues. V was pared by 4 bases and J by 3 bases, with 4 bases of the junction left unmatched. Germline CDR1 MNHEY, CDR2 SMNVEV (reference sequence). CDR3 sequence reads: CASSSRDRVYNEQFF. The CDR3 region has the DNA TGTGCCAGCAGTTCTCGGGACAGGGTCTACAATGAGCAGTTCTTC.

CDR3 sequence reads: CASRPLAGVNTEAFF. The CDR3 bases are TGTGCCAGCAGGCCTCTGGCAGGGGTGAACACTGAAGCTTTCTTT. V and J are TRBV28 and TRBJ1-1, with a possible D match to TRBD1 (6 bases). The CDR3 spans 15 residues. From germline, CDR1 is MDHEN and CDR2 SYDVKM. Trimming took 6 bases from V and 0 from J, leaving 14 bases between them. Full variable domain (missing parts from reference TRBV28 and TRBJ1-1): DVKVTQSSRYLVKRTGEKVFLECVQDMDHENMFWYRQDPGLGLRLIYFSYDVKMKEKGDIPEGYSVSREKKERFSLILESASTNQTSMYLCASRPLAGVNTEAFFGQGTRLTVV.

Details on this clonotype: Possible read error: a much larger clone is one base away. The chain recombines TRBV5-5 with TRBJ1-2; 8 nucleotides align to TRBD1. The CDR3 has 13 amino acids. Germline-derived CDR1 and CDR2 are SGHKS and YYEKEE (reference sequence). The V segment lost 4 bases and the J segment 4 bases; nucleotides outside the gene matches: 3. The CDR3 here is CASSHGTGYGYTF. The CDR3 DNA follows: TGTGCCAGCAGCCATGGGACAGGCTATGGCTACACCTTC.

This clonotype was picked up a small number of times. The chain joins TRBV20-1 to TRBJ1-1; D gene uncertain. Germline V CDR1 and CDR2: DFQATT, SNEGSKA (reference sequence). V shed 0 bases and J shed 1 base, with 12 bases lying between them. The CDR3 loop spans 15 amino acids. CDR3 coding DNA: TGCAGTGCTAGAGATCTTGGCGGCCCGAACACTGAAGCTTTCTTT. Translated, it gives CSARDLGGPNTEAFF.

This clonotype appeared many times. V and J are TRBV3-1 and TRBJ2-1; D not resolved. V was trimmed by 1 base and J by 8 bases, leaving 3 bases between them. Germline assignment: CDR1 LGHDT and CDR2 YNNKEL (reference sequence). The CDR3 contains 11 residues. Here the CDR3 reads CASSQVYEQFF. The CDR3 coding sequence is TGTGCCAGCAGCCAAGTGTATGAGCAGTTCTTC.

This clonotype has a count of ten or more. This chain links TRBV7-3 with TRBJ1-2, with D unclear. The CDR3 contains 14 residues. V shed 2 bases and J shed 4 bases, with 11 bases lying between them. The V gene's germline CDR1 is SGHTA and CDR2 FQGTGA. In DNA, the CDR3 is TGTGCCAGCAGCTTAGCAGGAAAAGGCTATGGCTACACCTTC. Its translation is CASSLAGKGYGYTF.